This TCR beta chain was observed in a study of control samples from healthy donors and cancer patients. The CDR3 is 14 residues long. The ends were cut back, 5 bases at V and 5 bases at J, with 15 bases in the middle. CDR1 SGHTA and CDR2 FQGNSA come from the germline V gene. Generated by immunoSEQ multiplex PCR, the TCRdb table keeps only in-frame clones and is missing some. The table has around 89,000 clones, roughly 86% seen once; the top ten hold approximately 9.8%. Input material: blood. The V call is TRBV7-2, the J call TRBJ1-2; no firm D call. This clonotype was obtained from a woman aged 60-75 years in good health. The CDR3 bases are TGTGCCAGCAGCCCCTCCCGGGCATCATATGGCTACACCTTC. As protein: CASSPSRASYGYTF.